The T cell receptor beta chain under discussion was sequenced for a study of regulatory T cells in long-lasting Graves disease. Study conclusions and caveats: Persistent cases favored TRBV28, TRBJ1-2 and TRBJ2-5. Samples came from peripheral blood alone, without thyroid tissue.

Through Arm-PCR of CDR3 regions and iRepertoire HTBI primers, TCR beta libraries were built. One entry per CDR3 protein, called by TCRdb with MiXCR from the multiplex PCR reads. The sample yields roughly 500,000 distinct CDR3 sequences, 20% to 25% seen once. Concerning this clonotype itself: Its target is unknown.

The time point here: persistent/refractory GD, antithyroid drugs over 5 years with positive TRAb. RNA isolated from PBMCs was used to make the TCR library. Patients of an endocrinology department in Xi'an, China, were included. This CDR3 has 11 amino acids. CDR1 and CDR2 (germline): MNHEY, SVGEGT. V was trimmed by 7 bases and J by 7 bases, leaving 11 bases between them. Sample: peripheral blood mononuclear cells (PBMCs), taken when the disease was refractory, from a patient treated with antithyroid drugs. The chain joins TRBV6-2 or TRBV6-3 to TRBJ2-7, with D perhaps TRBD1 (5 bases). The sequence derives from a female donor with Graves disease. This CDR3 reads CASNQGGEQYF. The CDR3 DNA reads TGTGCCAGCAATCAGGGCGGTGAGCAGTACTTC.